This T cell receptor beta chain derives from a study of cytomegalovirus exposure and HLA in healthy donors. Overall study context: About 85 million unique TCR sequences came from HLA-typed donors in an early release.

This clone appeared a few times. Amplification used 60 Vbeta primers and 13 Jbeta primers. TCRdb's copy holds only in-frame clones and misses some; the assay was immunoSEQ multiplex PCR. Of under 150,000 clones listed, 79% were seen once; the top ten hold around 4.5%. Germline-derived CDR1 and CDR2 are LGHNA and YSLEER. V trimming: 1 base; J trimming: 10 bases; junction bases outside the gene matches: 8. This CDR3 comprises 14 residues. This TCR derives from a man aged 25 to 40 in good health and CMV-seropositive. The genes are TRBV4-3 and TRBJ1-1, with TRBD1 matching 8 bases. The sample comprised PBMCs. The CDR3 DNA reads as TGCGCCAGCAGCCAAGGAGAGCAGGGGGCGAGAGCTTTCTTT. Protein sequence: CASSQGEQGARAFF.